The subject of this entry is one TCR beta chain. Antigen specificity is unknown. The germline V gene encodes CDR1 MDHEN and CDR2 SYDVKM. V gave up 4 bases and J gave up 0 bases; unmatched junction bases: 11. The CDR3 consists of 18 residues. The data were produced by immunoSEQ multiplex PCR, yet TCRdb's version contains in-frame clones alone and is incomplete. The sample includes 200,000 to 250,000 clones, 75% to 95% of them seen just once. This sample was included in a study of cytomegalovirus exposure and HLA in healthy donors. Study in general: Later analysis reported that the 110 or so validation repertoires shared the platform of the approximately 690 first-cohort repertoires. Study observations and caveats: Listed as cytomegalovirus-associated were roughly 180 TCR beta chains. CMV antigen specificity was confirmed in vitro for three CMV-associated chains. High specificity and sensitivity for cytomegalovirus status were reported for the classifier.

V is TRBV28 and J is TRBJ2-4; 8 bases line up with TRBD1. The sequenced material came from PBMCs. This TCR came from a woman under 30 in good health and CMV-seronegative. CDR3 sequence (DNA): TGTGCCAGCAGTTCAAGGGGACAGGCCTCTTTAGCCAAAAACATTCAGTACTTC. This encodes CASSSRGQASLAKNIQYF.